The 27 T cell receptor beta chains below all came from one sample that was sequenced in a study of cytomegalovirus exposure and HLA in healthy donors. The PCR was carried out with 60 Vbeta primers and 13 Jbeta primers. Profiled with immunoSEQ multiplex PCR; TCRdb holds only in-frame clones, not every one. The sample consists of tens of thousands of clones, 60% to 80% of them appearing once. The material sequenced was PBMCs. The receptor source for this set is a man aged 40-49 years in good health and CMV-seropositive.

V usage is TRBV19 and J usage is TRBJ1-1; possibly TRBD1 for D (5 bases). The CDR3 is 15 residues long. The germline V gene has CDR1 LNHDA and CDR2 SQIVND (reference sequence). V was cut by 5 bases and J by 4 bases, with 17 bases left in between. Here the CDR3 DNA reads TGTGCCAGTAGTTCGGCGGGATCCCAGGGCACTGAAGCTTTCTTT. This translates into CASSSAGSQGTEAFF. The whole variable domain, remainder taken from reference TRBV19 and TRBJ1-1, is DGGITQSPKYLFRKEGQNVTLSCEQNLNHDAMYWYRQDPGQGLRLIYYSQIVNDFQKGDIAEGYSVSREKKESFPLTVTSAQKNPTAFYLCASSSAGSQGTEAFFGQGTRLTVV.

The chain links TRBV7-6 to TRBJ2-7; D not resolved. CDR1 SGHVS and CDR2 FNYEAQ come from the germline V gene. The CDR3 loop spans 13 amino acids. The V end lost 2 bases, the J end lost 2 bases, and 7 bases lay between the germline ends. The DNA of the CDR3 is TGTGCCAGCAGCTTAAACCTAGCCTACGAGCAGTACTTC. This translates into CASSLNLAYEQYF.

In this sample, this clone turned up a few times. The rearrangement joins TRBV7-3 to TRBJ1-4, with 7 positions matching TRBD1. The CDR3 is 14 residues long. V trimming: 6 bases; J trimming: 7 bases; junction bases outside the gene matches: 8. In germline, CDR1 is SGHTA, CDR2 FQGTGA. The CDR3 DNA reads as TGTGCCAGCAGACCCGACAGGGAGGTTGAAAAACTGTTTTTT. Encoded protein: CASRPDREVEKLFF.

This clone was found many times. The chain couples TRBV7-9 to TRBJ1-3, with 7 bases identical to TRBD1. CDR3 length: 15 residues. Trimming cost V 6 bases and J 8 bases; bases outside gene matches: 13. Germline loops: CDR1 SEHNR, CDR2 FQNEAQ (reference sequence). The DNA for the CDR3 is TGTGCCAGCAGACAACAAGGGGGCAAGTTGGACACCATATATTTT. It encodes CASRQQGGKLDTIYF.

V is TRBV19 and J is TRBJ1-2, with a tentative D call TRBD1 (5 bases). The length of the CDR3 is 16 residues. Trimming removed 7 bases at V and 4 bases at J, with 22 bases between. Looked up from germline, CDR1 is LNHDA and CDR2 is SQIVND (reference sequence). This chain's CDR3 is CASTQTIRVLLYGYTF. DNA for the CDR3: TGTGCCAGTACCCAAACCATCAGGGTTCTTCTCTATGGCTACACCTTC.

CDR3 in DNA: TGTGCCAGCAGCTTAGTTTTCGGGGGCACAGATACGCAGTATTTT. This translates into CASSLVFGGTDTQYF. The rearrangement uses TRBV7-8 and TRBJ2-3, with a possible D match to TRBD2 (5 bases). Trimming cost V 1 base and J 1 base, with 9 bases left between them. Germline CDR1 is SGHVS and CDR2 is FQNEAQ. The CDR3 sequence is 15 residues long.

The gene calls are TRBV7-9 and TRBJ2-1; perhaps TRBD1 as D (5 bases). Germline CDR1 is SEHNR and CDR2 is FQNEAQ (reference sequence). This CDR3 contains 13 residues. V lost 6 bases and J lost 8, with 14 bases in between. CDR3 in amino acids: CASRWGSGDEQFF. CDR3 sequence (DNA): TGTGCCAGCAGGTGGGGCTCGGGCGATGAGCAGTTCTTC.

The chain has TRBV6-5 and TRBJ2-2; D is possibly TRBD1 (5 bases). CDR1 MNHEY and CDR2 SVGAGI come from the germline V gene. V was cut by 0 bases and J by 1 base, with 9 bases left in between. The CDR3 sequence is 16 residues long. The CDR3 coding sequence is TGTGCCAGCAGTTACTCGACAGCAGTGAACACCGGGGAGCTGTTTTTT. It yields the protein CASSYSTAVNTGELFF.

This clone was seen more than once but under ten times. The chain couples TRBV14 to TRBJ2-4, with TRBD1 matching over 7 bases. CDR1 and CDR2 (germline): SGHDN, FVKESK. Trimming cost V 1 base and J 9 bases; bases outside gene matches: 12. There are 16 residues in the CDR3. The CDR3 region is CASSQVSVGQDFIQYF. CDR3 in DNA: TGTGCCAGCAGCCAAGTTTCCGTTGGACAGGATTTCATTCAGTACTTC.

The chain joins TRBV19 to TRBJ2-6; 7 positions match TRBD2. The CDR3 extends over 16 amino acids. Germline assignment: CDR1 LNHDA and CDR2 SQIVND (reference sequence). After removal of 1 base from V and 4 bases from J, the junction contained 4 bases not matched to a gene. CDR3 in DNA: TGTGCCAGTAGTATAGCCGGGGGGAGCGGGGCCAACGTCCTGACTTTC. It translates to CASSIAGGSGANVLTF.

The chain has TRBV10-3 and TRBJ2-5; 10 nucleotides match TRBD2. The CDR3 runs to 13 residues. Germline V lookup: CDR1 ENHRY, CDR2 SYGVKD. V gave up 6 bases and J gave up 4 bases; unmatched junction bases: 2. The CDR3 sequence: CAIRGLAVETQYF. The CDR3 bases are TGTGCCATCAGAGGACTAGCGGTAGAGACCCAGTACTTC.

V usage is TRBV30 and J usage is TRBJ1-1; 10 nucleotides match TRBD1. Germline V lookup: CDR1 GTSNPN, CDR2 SVGIG (reference sequence). J lost 1 base, V lost 5 bases, and 7 bases had no gene match. The CDR3 is 15 amino acids. The CDR3 loop is CAWGDRDRGNTEAFF. CDR3 nucleotides: TGTGCCTGGGGGGACAGGGACAGGGGGAACACTGAAGCTTTCTTT.

The rearrangement joins TRBV10-3 to TRBJ1-6; perhaps TRBD1 as D (6 bases). The CDR3 sequence is 14 residues long. The germline V and J ends were trimmed by 9 bases and 7 bases, with 16 bases remaining between them. Germline assignment: CDR1 ENHRY and CDR2 SYGVKD. CDR3 DNA: TGTGCCATTAAGAATGGACAGACAAATTCACCCCTCCACTTT. Protein sequence: CAIKNGQTNSPLHF.

This clone was counted between two and nine times. The chain combines TRBV5-1 with TRBJ2-7; the match to TRBD1 covers 8 bases. The CDR3 spans 15 residues. The V gene's germline CDR1 is SGHRS and CDR2 YFSETQ. V gave up 4 bases and J gave up 5 bases; unmatched junction bases: 11. The CDR3 region has the DNA TGCGCCAGCAGCGTGGGCAGGGGGCTTTCGGACGAGCAGTACTTC. It is translated as CASSVGRGLSDEQYF.

This chain connects TRBV18 to TRBJ2-2, with TRBD2 as a possible D gene (6 bases). The CDR3 has 15 amino acids. Trimming left V 5 bases short and J 1 base short, with 11 bases between. Germline CDR1 is KGHSH and CDR2 is LQKENI. The CDR3 reads CASSSQAGNTGELFF. The CDR3 bases are TGTGCCAGCTCATCTCAAGCGGGGAACACCGGGGAGCTGTTTTTT.

This clone showed up just once. The gene calls are TRBV4-3 and TRBJ2-4, with 9 bases aligning to TRBD1. Looked up from germline, CDR1 is LGHNA and CDR2 is YSLEER. V was clipped by 3 bases and J by 2 bases; unmatched bases: 5. The CDR3 is 16 amino acids. CDR3 nucleotide sequence: TGCGCCAGCAGCCAGACCGGGACAGGGTCCAAAAACATTCAGTACTTC. As protein: CASSQTGTGSKNIQYF.

This rearrangement joins TRBV2 to TRBJ2-2; D not certain. Germline values: CDR1 SNHLY, CDR2 FYNNEI. This CDR3 has 15 amino acids. Deletions cut 7 bases from V and 4 bases from J, with 16 bases between. In DNA, the CDR3 is TGTGCCAGCAAGGAGTCTAGGTCGGGCACCGGGGAGCTGTTTTTT. Its translation is CASKESRSGTGELFF.

The rearrangement links TRBV9 to TRBJ1-4; TRBD1 matches at 7 bases. This CDR3 has 13 amino acids. Losses at the gene ends were 0 bases for V and 7 bases for J; bases not matched to a gene: 0. Germline loops: CDR1 SGDLS, CDR2 YYNGEE. The CDR3 coding sequence is TGTGCCAGCAGCGTAGGGGACAGTGAAAAACTGTTTTTT. Protein: CASSVGDSEKLFF.

The chain is built from TRBV6-4 and TRBJ1-5, with TRBD1 matching over 7 bases. CDR1 MRHNA and CDR2 SNTAGT come from the germline V gene. V shed 2 bases and J 6 bases; nucleotides not matched to a gene: 16. CDR3 length: 18 residues. Here the CDR3 DNA reads TGTGCCAGCAGTGACAATCGACTCAATACCAACAGGGGTCAGCCCCAGCATTTT. Amino acid sequence: CASSDNRLNTNRGQPQHF.

This chain connects TRBV6-5 to TRBJ2-7; no firm D call. The germline V and J ends were trimmed by 6 bases and 6 bases, with 12 bases remaining between them. The CDR3 runs to 12 residues. The germline gives CDR1 MNHEY, CDR2 SVGAGI. CDR3 nucleotide sequence: TGTGCCAGCAGGAGTATTGGTAGCGAGCAGTACTTC. Encoded protein: CASRSIGSEQYF.

The genes are TRBV30 and TRBJ2-5, with a possible D match to TRBD2 (6 bases). From germline, CDR1 is GTSNPN and CDR2 SVGIG (reference sequence). CDR3 length: 11 amino acids. This chain's CDR3 is CMGREEETQYF. DNA for the CDR3: TGTATGGGGCGGGAAGAGGAGACCCAGTACTTC.

CDR3 DNA sequence: TGCGCCAGCAGCCAAGAGGCGCTGACAGGGGGTCCTGAAGCTTTCTTT. Its protein product is CASSQEALTGGPEAFF. The chain is built from TRBV4-3 and TRBJ1-1; 9 positions match TRBD1. The CDR3 is made up of 16 amino acids. Germline V CDR1 and CDR2: LGHNA, YSLEER. Trimming removed 0 bases from V and 6 bases from J; junction bases left unmatched: 8.

The CDR3 nucleotides are TGCGCCAGCAGCCACAGACAGGGGGAAAAACTGTTTTTT. Translating gives CASSHRQGEKLFF. The chain couples TRBV4-3 to TRBJ1-4; the match to TRBD1 covers 8 bases. After removal of 3 bases from V and 8 bases from J, the junction contained 2 bases not matched to a gene. Per germline, CDR1 LGHNA and CDR2 YSLEER. The CDR3 extends over 13 amino acids.

V is TRBV29-1 and J is TRBJ2-7; 7 bases are shared with TRBD2. CDR3 length: 13 amino acids. The ends lost 7 bases at V and 3 bases at J; junction bases unmatched: 9. Germline V CDR1 and CDR2: SQVTM, ANQGSEA. The CDR3 reads CSAGEGRVYEQYF. The CDR3 coding sequence is TGCAGCGCGGGGGAGGGAAGGGTCTACGAGCAGTACTTC.

The rearrangement joins TRBV30 to TRBJ2-3; D gene uncertain. This CDR3 spans 13 amino acids. Trimming cost V 1 base and J 6 bases, with 11 bases left between them. Per the germline V gene, CDR1 is GTSNPN and CDR2 is SVGIG (reference sequence). The CDR3 DNA sequence: TGTGCCTGGAGTGCCCCCCCGGTGGATACGCAGTATTTT. This encodes CAWSAPPVDTQYF.

This rearrangement joins TRBV19 to TRBJ2-1; 13 bases align to TRBD2. The CDR3 totals 16 residues. V lost 8 bases and J lost 4; bases outside the gene matches: 8. CDR1 and CDR2 (germline): LNHDA, SQIVND (reference sequence). Here the CDR3 DNA reads TGTGCCAGTGGTACTAGCGGGAGGGCCGGGTACAATGAGCAGTTCTTC. This codes for CASGTSGRAGYNEQFF.

This clone was observed a handful of times. The rearrangement joins TRBV30 to TRBJ1-3, with D hard to call. CDR1 and CDR2 from the germline V gene are GTSNPN and SVGIG (reference sequence). The CDR3 is 13 residues long. V lost 3 bases to trimming and J lost 0 bases, with 6 bases between them. The CDR3 DNA is TGTGCCTGGAGCCCGAGCTCTGGAAACACCATATATTTT. Its translation: CAWSPSSGNTIYF. The full variable domain, completed using reference TRBV30 and TRBJ1-3, is SQTIHQWPATLVQPVGSPLSLECTVEGTSNPNLYWYRQAAGRGLQLLFYSVGIGQISSEVPQNLSASRPQDRQFILSSKKLLLSDSGFYLCAWSPSSGNTIYFGEGSWLTVV.